The 2 T cell receptor beta chains below all came from one sample that was sequenced in a study of CD8 T cells in ankylosing spondylitis. TCRdb re-derived calls from the 5' RACE reads in MiXCR, one entry per CDR3 protein. The sample shows 450,000 to 550,000 distinct CDR3 sequences, roughly 5.3% of them seen only once. Antigens of these TCRs are unknown. Study results and caveats: Within ankylosing spondylitis blood, a TCR beta motif made up of eight highly homologous variants appeared to be characteristic.

The sample consisted of blood, either unsorted or a sorted T cell fraction (not recorded which). The receptors come from a male donor with ankylosing spondylitis.

Ten or more counts support this clonotype. The rearrangement joins TRBV20-1 to TRBJ2-3, with 7 bases lining up with TRBD2. The CDR3 consists of 13 residues. J lost 5 bases, V lost 7 bases, and 9 bases had no gene match. The germline V gene has CDR1 DFQATT and CDR2 SNEGSKA (reference sequence). The CDR3: CSGAGTVGDTQYF. The DNA of the CDR3 is TGCAGTGGAGCGGGGACGGTTGGAGATACGCAGTATTTT.

The table lists this clonotype with many counts. The chain links TRBV20-1 to TRBJ2-5, with D hard to call. V was pared by 3 bases and J by 2 bases, with 10 bases between. This CDR3 region has 13 residues. CDR1 and CDR2 (germline): DFQATT, SNEGSKA (reference sequence). The CDR3 nucleotides read TGCAGTGCTAGGCCCGGTCTACAAGAGACCCAGTACTTC. Protein product: CSARPGLQETQYF.